These 18 T cell receptor beta chains originate from one sample sequenced in a study of blood T cells in healthy people across ages. The second PCR ran about 7 to 12 cycles with a sample-barcoded 5' primer and J-beta primers. Each CDR3 protein is one row after TCRdb ran MiXCR on the 5' RACE reads. The table shows more than 650,000 distinct CDR3 sequences, with over 20% occurring only once. The specimen sequenced was blood. The source is a man between 65 and 80 years old in good health.

The CDR3 is CASRSGVGEHEQYF. The CDR3 coding sequence is TGTGCCAGCAGAAGCGGGGTAGGGGAACACGAGCAGTACTTC. The J gene is TRBJ2-7, the V gene TRBV6-2 or TRBV6-3; 7 positions agree with TRBD2. CDR1 is MNHEY and CDR2 is SVGEGT in the germline V gene. Unmatched junction bases numbered 10, after V lost 6 bases and J lost 5 bases. This CDR3 is built from 14 residues.

The chain's CDR3 is CSAPRGVQETQYF. The CDR3, as DNA: TGCAGTGCTCCTCGGGGGGTTCAAGAGACCCAGTACTTC. This sequence joins TRBV20-1 and TRBJ2-5, with 7 bases that match TRBD2. The CDR3 runs to 13 residues. Losses at the gene ends were 5 bases for V and 2 bases for J; bases not matched to a gene: 5. Looked up from germline, CDR1 is DFQATT and CDR2 is SNEGSKA (reference sequence).

This clonotype was detected only a few times. A much larger clonotype is one base distant, so this may be a read error. This rearrangement joins TRBV27 to TRBJ2-5; possibly TRBD2 for D (5 bases). Germline V gene sequence: CDR1 MNHEY, CDR2 SMNVEV (reference sequence). This CDR3 has 15 residues. V shed 5 bases and J shed 5 bases, with 18 bases lying between them. The CDR3 spells CASSPDGKMGETQYF. The CDR3 region has the DNA TGTGCCAGCAGTCCTGACGGGAAAATGGGGGAGACCCAGTACTTC.

In this sample, this clonotype turned up a few times. The chain carries TRBV14 and TRBJ2-3, with 9 positions matching TRBD2. The CDR3 is 15 residues long. V was clipped by 2 bases and J by 4 bases; unmatched bases: 4. The V gene's germline CDR1 is SGHDN and CDR2 FVKESK. Here the CDR3 reads CASSQSRLAADTQYF. In nucleotides, the CDR3 is TGTGCCAGCAGCCAAAGCCGACTAGCGGCAGATACGCAGTATTTT.

The genes are TRBV7-3 and TRBJ1-1; perhaps TRBD1 as D (6 bases). V lost 3 bases and J 6 bases, leaving 17 bases between the germline ends. The CDR3 consists of 15 residues. Germline values: CDR1 SGHTA, CDR2 FQGTGA. Here the CDR3 DNA reads TGTGCCAGCAGCTTCTCGGGGGGCGCAGTGGCTGAAGCTTTCTTT. It encodes CASSFSGGAVAEAFF.

V gene TRBV2 combines with J gene TRBJ1-2; D is undetermined. Germline assignment: CDR1 SNHLY and CDR2 FYNNEI. The CDR3 runs 12 residues. The V end lost 7 bases, the J end lost 5 bases, and 11 bases lay between the germline ends. As DNA, the CDR3 is TGTGCCAGCAACGGTGGAGTATATGGCTACACCTTC. Amino acid sequence: CASNGGVYGYTF. The full variable domain, with the rest looked up from reference TRBV2 and TRBJ1-2, is EPEVTQTPSHQVTQMGQEVILRCVPISNHLYFYWYRQILGQKVEFLVSFYNNEISEKSEIFDDQFSVERPDGSNFTLKIRSTKLEDSAMYFCASNGGVYGYTFGSGTRLTVV.

Points on this clonotype: Without the conserved terminal phenylalanine or tryptophan, this CDR3 likely stems from a read error. J is TRBJ1-2 and V is TRBV19; the D is unclear. Trimming left V 4 bases short and J 4 bases short, with 13 bases between. CDR3 length: 14 residues. Looked up from germline, CDR1 is LNHDA and CDR2 is SQIVND (reference sequence). The CDR3 spells CASSTAMRSYGYTL. DNA of the CDR3: TGTGCCAGTAGTACCGCGATGCGGAGCTATGGCTACACCCTC.

This clonotype was found a few times. V is TRBV20-1 and J is TRBJ2-1, with 10 bases fitting TRBD2. CDR1 and CDR2 from the germline V gene are DFQATT and SNEGSKA (reference sequence). The CDR3 has 15 amino acids. Trimming removed 0 bases from V and 3 bases from J; junction bases left unmatched: 2. The CDR3 protein is CSARDPSGSYNEQFF. In DNA form, the CDR3 reads TGCAGTGCTAGAGATCCTAGCGGGAGCTACAATGAGCAGTTCTTC.

The genes are TRBV3-1 and TRBJ2-1, with 9 bases fitting TRBD2. CDR3 length equals 11 residues. V was pared by 8 bases and J by 10 bases, with 3 bases of the junction left unmatched. CDR1 and CDR2 from the germline V gene are LGHDT and YNNKEL (reference sequence). The CDR3 loop is CASETSGEQFF. CDR3 DNA sequence: TGTGCCAGCGAGACTAGCGGAGAGCAGTTCTTC.

The chain has TRBV2 and TRBJ2-7, with D possibly matching TRBD2 (6 bases). V was trimmed by 8 bases and J by 6 bases, leaving 20 bases between them. CDR3 size: 14 residues. CDR1 is SNHLY, CDR2 FYNNEI, per germline. DNA of the CDR3: TGTGCCAGCCCCGTGGGGGACTGGAAGTTCGAGCAGTACGTC. Translated, it gives CASPVGDWKFEQYV.

Ten or more counts support this clonotype. The gene calls are TRBV27 and TRBJ2-1; D uncertain. Trimming stripped 0 bases from V and 6 bases from J, with 9 bases between. The CDR3 is 14 residues long. Germline V lookup: CDR1 MNHEY, CDR2 SMNVEV (reference sequence). The CDR3 is CASSLSKTTNEQFF. In nucleotides, the CDR3 is TGTGCCAGCAGTTTATCGAAGACAACCAATGAGCAGTTCTTC.

Comment on this clonotype: One end of the junction fails to match germline, which may point to a read error. V gene TRBV6-5 combines with J gene TRBJ1-5, with D tentatively TRBD1 (6 bases). Germline assignment: CDR1 MNHEY and CDR2 SVGAGI. The CDR3 consists of 15 residues. CDR3 nucleotides: TGTGCCAGCAGACCTGACAGAGGGGGGAATCAGCCCCAGCATTTC. The encoded protein is CASRPDRGGNQPQHF.

This clonotype was counted only a few times. The chain recombines TRBV18 with TRBJ2-3; D is undetermined. Germline values: CDR1 KGHSH, CDR2 LQKENI. Trimming stripped 1 base from V and 1 base from J, with 9 bases between. CDR3 length: 15 amino acids. The chain's CDR3 is CASSPRVLRTDTQYF. The DNA of the CDR3 is TGTGCCAGCTCACCACGGGTTCTTCGCACAGATACGCAGTATTTT.

The chain has TRBV20-1 and TRBJ1-2, with D possibly TRBD1 on 5 matching bases. V was pared by 0 bases and J by 10 bases, with 18 bases between. The CDR3 is made up of 14 amino acids. Germline CDR1 and CDR2: DFQATT and SNEGSKA (reference sequence). CDR3 region: CSARDPTAPLAYTF. In DNA form, the CDR3 reads TGCAGTGCTAGAGATCCGACAGCCCCTCTTGCCTACACCTTC.

This chain links TRBV11-1 with TRBJ2-1; 10 positions match TRBD2. Germline trimming cut 9 bases from V and 2 bases from J; bases unmatched to any gene: 4. CDR3 length: 14 amino acids. Per germline, CDR1 SGHAT and CDR2 FQDESV (reference sequence). CDR3 region: CASGLAATYNEQFF. CDR3 DNA: TGTGCCAGTGGACTAGCGGCGACCTACAATGAGCAGTTCTTC.

The J gene is TRBJ2-4, the V gene TRBV5-1; D gene unclear. V was clipped by 4 bases and J by 8 bases, with 7 bases between them. From germline, CDR1 is SGHRS and CDR2 YFSETQ. This CDR3 is 11 amino acids long. The CDR3 nucleotides read TGCGCCAGCAGCGACTGGGACATTCAGTACTTC. Its translation is CASSDWDIQYF.

The V call is TRBV2, the J call TRBJ2-6; tentatively, D is TRBD2 (5 bases). Between the trimmed V and J ends, which lost 6 bases and 0 bases, there was a span of 6 bases. Germline values: CDR1 SNHLY, CDR2 FYNNEI. The CDR3 consists of 14 residues. The CDR3 region is CASRGDSGANVLTF. The CDR3 nucleotides read TGTGCCAGCAGGGGAGACTCTGGGGCCAACGTCCTGACTTTC.

The V gene is TRBV29-1, the J gene TRBJ1-1; D uncertain. Trimming took 2 bases from V and 1 from J, leaving 5 bases between them. The CDR3 is made up of 12 amino acids. CDR1 is SQVTM and CDR2 is ANQGSEA in the germline V gene. The CDR3 DNA reads as TGCAGCGTTGAATTCTGGAACACTGAAGCTTTCTTT. Its translation: CSVEFWNTEAFF.